The 10 T cell receptor beta chains given below trace back to one sample, sequenced in a study of OX40 agonist ivuxolimab in advanced cancers. Clones were read by immunoSEQ multiplex PCR, and TCRdb kept only the in-frame ones, dropping some. This sample yields roughly 22,000 clones, of which 80% to 90% are seen a single time; 25% to 30% belongs to the top ten. Sample: CD4+ or CD8+ T cells sorted from blood, taken in a trial of the OX40 agonist ivuxolimab. The receptors shown here come from an adult with an advanced solid tumor such as melanoma, head and neck, liver or kidney cancer.

The V gene is TRBV11-2, the J gene TRBJ1-2; 8 bases agree with TRBD1. In germline, CDR1 is SGHAT, CDR2 FQNNGV. J gave up 2 bases and V 2 bases, and 7 bases lay outside the gene matches. The CDR3 extends over 16 amino acids. The CDR3 spells CASSLSTGVVNYGYTF. CDR3 sequence (DNA): TGTGCCAGCAGCTTATCGACAGGGGTTGTCAACTATGGCTACACCTTC.

This chain uses TRBV7-9 with TRBJ2-2; D unresolved. V was clipped by 3 bases and J by 0 bases, with 11 bases between them. The CDR3 sequence is 16 residues long. Per germline, CDR1 SEHNR and CDR2 FQNEAQ (reference sequence). CDR3 coding DNA: TGTGCCAGCAGCTTCCGGGCACCCGCGAACACCGGGGAGCTGTTTTTT. The encoded protein is CASSFRAPANTGELFF.

The chain recombines TRBV27 with TRBJ2-7; 9 positions match TRBD2. Germline CDR1 is MNHEY and CDR2 is SMNVEV (reference sequence). J lost 1 base, V lost 3 bases, and 4 bases had no gene match. The CDR3 runs to 15 residues. CDR3: CASSFSGLASYEQYF. The CDR3 coding sequence is TGTGCCAGCAGTTTCTCCGGACTAGCGTCCTACGAGCAGTACTTC.

The sample holds one count of this clone. This chain uses TRBV13 with TRBJ2-7, with TRBD1 as a possible D gene (5 bases). Trimming took 5 bases from V and 0 from J, leaving 17 bases between them. CDR1 is PRHDT, CDR2 FYEKMQ, per germline (reference sequence). The CDR3 has 16 amino acids. The CDR3 is CASSTGGATGSYEQYF. CDR3 DNA sequence: TGTGCCAGCAGCACTGGTGGGGCCACGGGCTCCTACGAGCAGTACTTC.

The rearrangement uses TRBV28 and TRBJ1-2; D gene ambiguous. V lost 1 base and J lost 1, with 13 bases in between. This CDR3 is built from 16 residues. Per the germline V gene, CDR1 is MDHEN and CDR2 is SYDVKM. In DNA form, the CDR3 reads TGTGCCAGCAGTTTATTCCCCCCCCCTCGTAACTATGGCTACACCTTC. Translation gives CASSLFPPPRNYGYTF.

The gene calls are TRBV15 and TRBJ2-1; D possibly corresponds to TRBD2 (5 bases). V lost 3 bases to trimming and J lost 13 bases, with 13 bases between them. Germline values: CDR1 LNHNV, CDR2 YYDKDF (reference sequence). CDR3 length: 12 amino acids. The CDR3 region is CATSSPGVVQFF. CDR3 coding DNA: TGTGCCACCAGCAGCCCCGGGGTGGTTCAGTTCTTC.

The V gene is TRBV18, the J gene TRBJ2-7; 7 bases are a match to TRBD2. The ends lost 2 bases at V and 6 bases at J; junction bases unmatched: 4. Germline V CDR1 and CDR2: KGHSH, LQKENI. The CDR3 is 13 residues long. CDR3 region: CASSPVGGVEQYF. The CDR3, as DNA: TGTGCCAGCTCACCAGTGGGAGGGGTCGAGCAGTACTTC.

The rearrangement uses TRBV9 and TRBJ1-4; 9 bases agree with TRBD1. After removal of 3 bases from V and 4 bases from J, the junction contained 4 bases not matched to a gene. Germline V gene lookup returns CDR1 SGDLS and CDR2 YYNGEE. CDR3 length: 15 amino acids. CDR3 bases: TGTGCCAGCAGCGGACAGACAGGGGGTAATGAAAAACTGTTTTTT. Its translation is CASSGQTGGNEKLFF.

V and J are TRBV4-1 and TRBJ2-3, with D tentatively TRBD2 (6 bases). This CDR3 spans 16 amino acids. V was shortened by 2 bases and J by 2 bases, with 14 bases between the two germline ends. Germline V gives CDR1 MGHRA, CDR2 YSYEKL. CDR3 sequence reads: CASSQPRAGPTDTQYF. CDR3 DNA sequence: TGCGCCAGCAGCCAACCCCGGGCGGGGCCCACAGATACGCAGTATTTT.

The chain uses TRBV5-5 and TRBJ2-7; 10 bases are shared with TRBD2. The trim removed 0 bases at V and 5 bases at J, leaving 5 bases unmatched. The CDR3 contains 15 residues. The V gene's germline CDR1 is SGHKS and CDR2 YYEKEE (reference sequence). The CDR3 loop reads CASSLESLAGDEQYF. The CDR3 DNA follows: TGTGCCAGCAGCTTGGAGTCCCTAGCGGGAGACGAGCAGTACTTC.